This T cell receptor beta chain emerged from a study of beta chain features in type 1 diabetes. Study-wide findings and caveats: cDNA-based reads could over-represent cells with high TCR expression.

CDR3 length equals 14 residues. Germline loops: CDR1 SGHRS, CDR2 YFSETQ. Trimming cost V 9 bases and J 5 bases; bases outside gene matches: 10. The isolated RNA, all of it, was reverse transcribed, so expressed TCRB transcripts were what got sequenced. The table came from immunoSEQ multiplex PCR; TCRdb's copy has only in-frame clones and leaves some out. The data hold some 360,000 clones, with less than 20% observed a single time. This clone has a handful of counts. Its antigen is not identified. This TCR was sampled from a woman aged 18-30 years in good health. The sequencing sample was made of naive CD4+ T cells from blood. This chain joins TRBV5-1 and TRBJ2-1; 8 positions agree with TRBD1. The CDR3 protein is CATSPGTGHNEQFF. In DNA, the CDR3 is TGCGCCACCTCGCCAGGGACAGGACACAATGAGCAGTTCTTC.